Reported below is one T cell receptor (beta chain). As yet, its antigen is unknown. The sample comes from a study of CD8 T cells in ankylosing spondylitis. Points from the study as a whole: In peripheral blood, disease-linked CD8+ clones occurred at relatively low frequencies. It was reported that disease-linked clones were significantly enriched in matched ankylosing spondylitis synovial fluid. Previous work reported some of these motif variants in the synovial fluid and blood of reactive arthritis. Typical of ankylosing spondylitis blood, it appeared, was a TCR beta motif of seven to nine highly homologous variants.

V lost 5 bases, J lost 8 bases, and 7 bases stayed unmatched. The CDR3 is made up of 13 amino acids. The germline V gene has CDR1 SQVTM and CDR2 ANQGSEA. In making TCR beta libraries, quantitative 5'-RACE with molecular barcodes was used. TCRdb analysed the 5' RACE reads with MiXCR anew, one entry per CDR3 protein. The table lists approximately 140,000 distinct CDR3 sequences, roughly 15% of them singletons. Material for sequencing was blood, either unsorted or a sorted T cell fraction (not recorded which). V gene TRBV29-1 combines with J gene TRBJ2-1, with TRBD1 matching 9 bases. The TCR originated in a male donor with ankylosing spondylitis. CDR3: CSVLGTGSYEQFF. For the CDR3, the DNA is TGCAGCGTTCTAGGGACAGGGTCATATGAGCAGTTCTTC.